The rows below give T cell receptor beta chains drawn from one sample of a study of OX40 agonist ivuxolimab in advanced cancers. Clones were sequenced by immunoSEQ multiplex PCR, and TCRdb holds only the in-frame ones, with some missing. The table lists 65,000 to 70,000 clones, roughly 73% of them singletons, with 1.6% in the top ten. The sample was CD4+ or CD8+ T cells sorted from blood, taken in a trial of the OX40 agonist ivuxolimab. The source is an adult with an advanced solid tumor such as melanoma, head and neck, liver or kidney cancer. The conserved cysteine and the conserved F or W are not part of the CDR3 here. The order of the fields is clone size, V gene, CDR3 protein. Size is omitted from some rows. Given values are once, few, many or a class for expanded clones.

size: .
V: TRBV7-3
CDR3: ASSSNEGLANTGELF

size: .
V: TRBV19
CDR3: ASSKPGTGFLDTQY

size: .
V: TRBV2
CDR3: ASLPRLAGGNEQF

size: few
V: TRBV10-3
CDR3: AISGYSEGDEQY

size: .
V: TRBV30
CDR3: AWSVSGSRLF

size: .
V: TRBV5-1
CDR3: ASSLMFDTQY

size: few
V: TRBV2
CDR3: ASTGASSYEQY

size: .
V: TRBV18
CDR3: ASSPRSSFMNTEAF

size: .
V: TRBV28
CDR3: AGGGGGNQPQH

size: .
V: TRBV19
CDR3: ASSSGVSGGEKLF

size: once
V: TRBV2
CDR3: ASSLRQGQEAF

size: .
V: TRBV7-8
CDR3: ASSLYMGGQGEQF

size: few
V: TRBV19
CDR3: ASSIVRPSGANVLT

size: .
V: TRBV5-1
CDR3: ASSLGIQGTDTEAF

size: .
V: TRBV10-3
CDR3: AISSGQGQETQY

size: .
V: TRBV28
CDR3: ASRGQTDTQY

size: .
V: TRBV30
CDR3: AWSVQAWNTEAF

size: .
V: TRBV18
CDR3: ASSPRPGQGMKNIQY

size: .
V: TRBV7-8
CDR3: ASSTTPSGEQF

size: .
V: TRBV18
CDR3: ASSPGPGTGANVLT

size: many
V: TRBV4-1
CDR3: ASSLDAGNTIY

size: .
V: TRBV11-2
CDR3: ASSSPAGKLF

size: .
V: TRBV6-7
CDR3: ASSLRPRGELF

size: .
V: TRBV6-4
CDR3: ASSASPANYGYT

size: .
V: TRBV5-1
CDR3: ASSAGGGETQY

size: .
V: TRBV28
CDR3: ASSRDNYQPQH

size: .
V: TRBV2
CDR3: ASRGFANTEAF

size: .
V: TRBV7-8
CDR3: ASSATGLGSYFGNEQF

size: .
V: TRBV9
CDR3: ASSGTLSTEAF

size: .
V: TRBV6-6
CDR3: ASREDSLNYGYT

size: .
V: TRBV30
CDR3: AWSPQAGTQY

size: .
V: TRBV11-1
CDR3: ASSSQTGLGNIQY

size: once
V: TRBV25-1
CDR3: ASSVQGTSGEQY

size: .
V: TRBV10-3
CDR3: AISESGLGNGYT

size: .
V: TRBV7-3
CDR3: ASSEVVATEAF

size: once
V: TRBV9
CDR3: ASQDPDSPYGYT

size: .
V: TRBV27
CDR3: ASSSRLAEPSNNNEQF

size: few
V: TRBV27
CDR3: ASSLSVGYNSPLH

size: .
V: TRBV11-2
CDR3: ASSSQQGAHYGYT

size: .
V: TRBV4-1
CDR3: ASSQGGTEMYGYT

size: few
V: TRBV7-2
CDR3: ASSTGVQPNQPQH

size: .
V: TRBV9
CDR3: ASSVEDSSYEQY

size: .
V: TRBV27
CDR3: ASSRKMGGTDTQY

size: .
V: TRBV28
CDR3: ASTRGTGGNEKLF

size: .
V: TRBV19
CDR3: ASRREGVNEQF